The 31 T cell receptor beta chains given below trace back to one sample, sequenced in a study of blood T cell repertoires in COVID-19. Clones were sequenced by immunoSEQ multiplex PCR, and TCRdb holds only the in-frame ones, with some missing. The sample includes over 150,000 clones, 85% to 90% of them seen just once. The sequenced sample consisted of peripheral blood. Source of these receptors: a man aged 50 or older who had recovered from COVID-19.

V gene TRBV9 combines with J gene TRBJ2-3; a possible D gene is TRBD2 (5 bases). There are 15 residues in the CDR3. Germline CDR1 and CDR2: SGDLS and YYNGEE. The V and J ends lost 2 bases and 1 base respectively, with 11 bases between them. CDR3 sequence reads: CASSVSPAGTDTQYF. The CDR3 nucleotides are TGTGCCAGCAGCGTTAGTCCAGCGGGCACAGATACGCAGTATTTT.

The chain links TRBV9 to TRBJ1-2, with D perhaps matching TRBD1 (6 bases). The CDR3 has 13 amino acids. Germline CDR1 SGDLS, CDR2 YYNGEE. V lost 7 bases, J lost 6 bases, and 16 bases lay in between. CDR3 bases: TGTGCCAGCTCTACGTGGGGGGGCAATGGCTACACCTTC. It specifies CASSTWGGNGYTF.

The J gene is TRBJ1-5, the V gene TRBV7-2, with 10 bases identical to TRBD1. Trimming cost V 1 base and J 1 base; bases outside gene matches: 4. The CDR3 is made up of 17 amino acids. Per germline, CDR1 SGHTA and CDR2 FQGNSA. Written as DNA, the CDR3 is TGTGCCAGCAGCTTAGGACAGGGGGCAGGAAGCAATCAGCCCCAGCATTTT. Amino acids: CASSLGQGAGSNQPQHF.

The CDR3 nucleotides read TGTGCCAGCAGGGGACAGGGGTTAAGCAATCAGCCCCAGCATTTT. Amino acids: CASRGQGLSNQPQHF. The J gene is TRBJ1-5, the V gene TRBV2; 10 bases match TRBD1. The CDR3 consists of 15 residues. Germline values: CDR1 SNHLY, CDR2 FYNNEI. J was trimmed by 1 base and V by 6 bases; bases with no gene match: 3.

The V call is TRBV2, the J call TRBJ2-2; 8 bases are shared with TRBD2. The V and J ends lost 3 bases and 4 bases, in that order; junction bases with no gene match: 4. Germline CDR1 is SNHLY and CDR2 is FYNNEI. The CDR3 consists of 15 residues. The CDR3 reads CASSDPGGSTGELFF. Written as DNA, the CDR3 is TGTGCCAGCAGTGATCCGGGGGGGAGCACCGGGGAGCTGTTTTTT.

Turning to this clone: Other DNA variants within this sample encode the same CDR3. The chain links TRBV7-2 to TRBJ2-7; 15 bases are a match to TRBD2. The CDR3 is 15 amino acids. With V trimmed by 4 bases and J by 7 bases, 5 bases remained unmatched. Germline V gene data show CDR1 as SGHTA and CDR2 as FQGNSA. CDR3 nucleotide sequence: TGTGCCAGCAGCTCGGGACTAGCGGGGGGTGGGGAGCAGTACTTC. Protein sequence: CASSSGLAGGGEQYF. The variable domain in full, completed from reference TRBV7-2 and TRBJ2-7, reads GAGVSQSPSNKVTEKGKDVELRCDPISGHTALYWYRQSLGQGLEFLIYFQGNSAPDKSGLPSDRFSAERTGGSVSTLTIQRTQQEDSAVYLCASSSGLAGGGEQYFGPGTRLTVT.

The chain employs TRBV19 and TRBJ2-3; TRBD1 is a possible D gene (5 bases). This CDR3 has 13 residues. With 9 bases removed from V and 2 bases from J, the gap between germline ends came to 12 bases. From germline, CDR1 is LNHDA and CDR2 SQIVND (reference sequence). The DNA for the CDR3 is TGTGCCAGCACTTGGGGCGCCACAGATACGCAGTATTTT. It specifies CASTWGATDTQYF. The full variable domain, in which reference TRBV19 and TRBJ2-3 provide the parts outside the CDR3, is DGGITQSPKYLFRKEGQNVTLSCEQNLNHDAMYWYRQDPGQGLRLIYYSQIVNDFQKGDIAEGYSVSREKKESFPLTVTSAQKNPTAFYLCASTWGATDTQYFGPGTRLTVL.

DNA for the CDR3: TGTGCCAGCAGCTCCAAAATCGGGGTGGGGGAGCTGTTTTTT. Protein product: CASSSKIGVGELFF. The gene calls are TRBV11-3 and TRBJ2-2; D is perhaps TRBD2 (5 bases). V lost 4 bases and J 8 bases, leaving 14 bases between the germline ends. The germline V gene encodes CDR1 SGHNT and CDR2 YENEEA. The CDR3 runs to 14 residues.

The CDR3 here is CASSAPGTGSYNEQFF. The CDR3 bases are TGTGCCAGCAGCGCCCCCGGGACAGGGTCCTACAATGAGCAGTTCTTC. The chain uses TRBV5-4 and TRBJ2-1, with 9 bases lining up with TRBD1. Germline loops: CDR1 SGHNT, CDR2 YYREEE (reference sequence). With V trimmed by 4 bases and J by 1 base, 6 bases remained unmatched. The CDR3 runs 16 residues.

V is TRBV24-1 and J is TRBJ1-5; a possible D gene is TRBD1 (5 bases). This CDR3 spans 14 amino acids. Trimming removed 4 bases at V and 3 bases at J, with 9 bases between. Per the germline V gene, CDR1 is KGHDR and CDR2 is SFDVKD. The CDR3: CATSERGLNQPQHF. The CDR3 DNA sequence: TGTGCCACCAGTGAACGGGGACTCAATCAGCCCCAGCATTTT.

The chain employs TRBV7-2 and TRBJ2-4; tentatively, D is TRBD1 (6 bases). This CDR3 region has 15 residues. Per germline, CDR1 SGHTA and CDR2 FQGNSA. Trimming pared 1 base from V and 6 bases from J, leaving 13 bases between. CDR3 nucleotides: TGTGCCAGCAGCTTAGTAACAGGGATCGGAAACATTCAGTACTTC. Translation: CASSLVTGIGNIQYF.

The gene calls are TRBV28 and TRBJ2-7, with a weak D call TRBD2 (5 bases). Trimming took off 1 base at V and 7 bases at J, with 11 bases between the two ends. This CDR3 is 13 amino acids long. From germline, CDR1 is MDHEN and CDR2 SYDVKM. As DNA, the CDR3 is TGTGCCAGCAGTTTATACCGTACGGGGGAGCAGTACTTC. Translated: CASSLYRTGEQYF.

The chain joins TRBV5-1 to TRBJ2-7; TRBD1 is a possible D gene (5 bases). The CDR3 consists of 14 residues. V was trimmed by 0 bases and J by 6 bases, leaving 13 bases between them. Germline V gene lookup returns CDR1 SGHRS and CDR2 YFSETQ. The CDR3, as DNA: TGCGCCAGCAGCTTGGGCCTTGAAGGGGCCGAGCAGTACTTC. As protein: CASSLGLEGAEQYF. The full variable domain, with the rest looked up from reference TRBV5-1 and TRBJ2-7, is KAGVTQTPRYLIKTRGQQVTLSCSPISGHRSVSWYQQTPGQGLQFLFEYFSETQRNKGNFPGRFSGRQFSNSRSEMNVSTLELGDSALYLCASSLGLEGAEQYFGPGTRLTVT.

The J gene is TRBJ2-1, the V gene TRBV7-2; D is perhaps TRBD2 (7 bases). The CDR3 length is 13 residues. Germline CDR1 and CDR2: SGHTA and FQGNSA. The germline V and J ends were trimmed by 3 bases and 8 bases, with 11 bases remaining between them. CDR3 amino acids: CASSLGGAHEQFF. As DNA, the CDR3 is TGTGCCAGCAGCTTGGGGGGGGCGCATGAGCAGTTCTTC.

The V call is TRBV5-1, the J call TRBJ2-1, with TRBD2 identical over 11 bases. Germline V lookup: CDR1 SGHRS, CDR2 YFSETQ. CDR3 length: 17 amino acids. The trim removed 6 bases at V and 7 bases at J, leaving 15 bases unmatched. The CDR3 DNA follows: TGCGCCAGCACCCGGGATAGCGGGGGGGCCACCCTAAATGAGCAGTTCTTC. Protein: CASTRDSGGATLNEQFF.

The rearrangement uses TRBV7-9 and TRBJ1-1; perhaps TRBD1 as D (6 bases). The germline gives CDR1 SEHNR, CDR2 FQNEAQ (reference sequence). This CDR3 has 17 residues. V lost 0 bases to trimming and J lost 1 base, with 15 bases between them. CDR3 sequence: CASSLARQVTANTEAFF. The CDR3 nucleotides are TGTGCCAGCAGCTTAGCGCGACAGGTTACCGCGAACACTGAAGCTTTCTTT.

The sample holds one count of this clone. The V and J genes are TRBV7-9 and TRBJ2-3, with D perhaps TRBD2 (6 bases). The CDR3 has 14 residues. V was trimmed by 2 bases and J by 3 bases, leaving 9 bases between them. Looked up from germline, CDR1 is SEHNR and CDR2 is FQNEAQ (reference sequence). Written as DNA, the CDR3 is TGTGCCAGCAGCTTAACGGAGGGGACAGATACGCAGTATTTT. Protein product: CASSLTEGTDTQYF.

The rearrangement uses TRBV19 and TRBJ2-3, with 9 bases lining up with TRBD1. CDR1 and CDR2 from the germline V gene are LNHDA and SQIVND (reference sequence). This CDR3 is 16 amino acids long. J lost 4 bases, V lost 5 bases, and 10 bases had no gene match. CDR3 DNA sequence: TGTGCCAGTAGTTGGAGCGCCACAGGGGGCTCAGATACGCAGTATTTT. This translates into CASSWSATGGSDTQYF.

This clone has just one count. This rearrangement joins TRBV10-2 to TRBJ2-7, with 9 bases lining up with TRBD2. There are 15 residues in the CDR3. Per the germline V gene, CDR1 is WSHSY and CDR2 is SAAADI. V lost 3 bases to trimming and J lost 3 bases; unmatched junction nucleotides: 6. The CDR3, as DNA: TGCGCCAGCAGTGACGAGCGGGGGGCTTTCTACGAGCAGTACTTC. Translation: CASSDERGAFYEQYF.

The chain couples TRBV27 to TRBJ1-1; 9 bases are a match to TRBD1. Per germline, CDR1 MNHEY and CDR2 SMNVEV (reference sequence). The V and J ends lost 8 bases and 6 bases, in that order; junction bases with no gene match: 7. The CDR3 sequence is 13 residues long. The CDR3 region is CASYRGPGSEAFF. DNA for the CDR3: TGTGCCAGCTACAGGGGGCCGGGATCTGAAGCTTTCTTT.

The V call is TRBV19, the J call TRBJ2-1; TRBD2 aligns across 13 bases. CDR3 size: 18 residues. The junction had 8 bases not matched to a gene; V was cut back by 6 bases and J by 0 bases. CDR1 and CDR2 from the germline V gene are LNHDA and SQIVND (reference sequence). CDR3 region: CASSRRTSGRGSYNEQFF. The CDR3 region has the DNA TGTGCCAGTAGCCGACGGACTAGCGGGAGAGGCTCCTACAATGAGCAGTTCTTC.

The rearrangement uses TRBV5-1 and TRBJ2-7; TRBD2 agrees at 8 bases. This CDR3 region has 13 residues. Looked up from germline, CDR1 is SGHRS and CDR2 is YFSETQ. With V trimmed by 3 bases and J by 7 bases, 6 bases remained unmatched. The CDR3 sequence: CASSSGGSGEQYF. DNA for the CDR3: TGCGCCAGCAGCTCGGGGGGGAGCGGAGAGCAGTACTTC.

The chain joins TRBV4-3 to TRBJ2-7, with 7 nucleotides matching TRBD1. The CDR3 contains 15 residues. Germline V gene sequence: CDR1 LGHNA, CDR2 YSLEER. Trimming at V came to 4 bases and at J to 1 base, leaving 7 bases not matched to a gene. DNA of the CDR3: TGCGCCAGCAGCCTAGAGACAGGGCGATCCTACGAGCAGTACTTC. Encoded protein: CASSLETGRSYEQYF.

The chain has TRBV6-5 and TRBJ2-5, with a weak D call TRBD1 (6 bases). Germline assignment: CDR1 MNHEY and CDR2 SVGAGI. CDR3 length equals 13 residues. Trimming cost V 6 bases and J 3 bases, with 11 bases left between them. The CDR3 DNA reads as TGTGCCAGCAGGACCTCAGGGGAAGAGACCCAGTACTTC. Amino acids: CASRTSGEETQYF.

The chain employs TRBV19 and TRBJ1-4, with D perhaps matching TRBD1 (6 bases). V lost 1 base and J 5 bases, leaving 11 bases between the germline ends. The CDR3 runs to 15 residues. Germline V gene data show CDR1 as LNHDA and CDR2 as SQIVND (reference sequence). DNA of the CDR3: TGTGCCAGTAGTATAGGTCGGGGGGCAAATGAAAAACTGTTTTTT. Translation: CASSIGRGANEKLFF.

The CDR3 protein is CASSERQGNEQYF. The CDR3 DNA sequence: TGTGCCAGCAGTGAAAGGCAGGGGAACGAGCAGTACTTC. V and J are TRBV6-1 and TRBJ2-7; D perhaps matches TRBD1 (6 bases). Germline CDR1 MNHNS, CDR2 SASEGT. Between the trimmed V and J ends, which lost 2 bases and 5 bases, there was a span of 10 bases. The CDR3 covers 13 residues.

The gene calls are TRBV30 and TRBJ2-7; 9 nucleotides match TRBD1. Trimming at V came to 2 bases and at J to 3 bases, leaving 2 bases not matched to a gene. CDR3 length: 13 residues. Germline assignment: CDR1 GTSNPN and CDR2 SVGIG (reference sequence). The CDR3 here is CAWSRTGVYEQYF. CDR3 nucleotides: TGTGCCTGGAGTCGGACAGGGGTCTACGAGCAGTACTTC.

V is TRBV6-2 or TRBV6-3 and J is TRBJ1-1; a weak D match, TRBD1 (6 bases). Per the germline V gene, CDR1 is MNHEY and CDR2 is SVGEGT. V was trimmed by 0 bases and J by 4 bases, leaving 12 bases between them. The CDR3 has 15 amino acids. The CDR3 DNA reads as TGTGCCAGCAGTTACTCGACTTCGACAGGCACTGAAGCTTTCTTT. Protein product: CASSYSTSTGTEAFF.

The rearrangement links TRBV10-3 to TRBJ2-3; a weak D match, TRBD1 (6 bases). V dropped 3 bases and J dropped 3 bases, with 10 bases sitting between them. Germline CDR1 is ENHRY and CDR2 is SYGVKD. The CDR3 contains 14 residues. CDR3 sequence reads: CAISEQGLTDTQYF. The CDR3 nucleotides read TGTGCCATCAGTGAACAGGGTTTAACAGATACGCAGTATTTT.

The chain couples TRBV6-6 to TRBJ2-7; unclear D gene. Trimming cost V 5 bases and J 2 bases, with 10 bases left between them. Looked up from germline, CDR1 is MNHNY and CDR2 is SVGAGI (reference sequence). CDR3 length equals 13 residues. CDR3 sequence (DNA): TGTGCCAGCAGTCGATCCTCAGCCTACGAGCAGTACTTC. Its protein product is CASSRSSAYEQYF.

This clone was observed once. V and J are TRBV20-1 and TRBJ2-1; D is uncertain. V lost 3 bases and J 8 bases, leaving 8 bases between the germline ends. Germline CDR1 is DFQATT and CDR2 is SNEGSKA (reference sequence). There are 11 residues in the CDR3. CDR3 amino acids: CSARSPDEQFF. CDR3 DNA: TGCAGTGCTAGGTCCCCGGATGAGCAGTTCTTC.